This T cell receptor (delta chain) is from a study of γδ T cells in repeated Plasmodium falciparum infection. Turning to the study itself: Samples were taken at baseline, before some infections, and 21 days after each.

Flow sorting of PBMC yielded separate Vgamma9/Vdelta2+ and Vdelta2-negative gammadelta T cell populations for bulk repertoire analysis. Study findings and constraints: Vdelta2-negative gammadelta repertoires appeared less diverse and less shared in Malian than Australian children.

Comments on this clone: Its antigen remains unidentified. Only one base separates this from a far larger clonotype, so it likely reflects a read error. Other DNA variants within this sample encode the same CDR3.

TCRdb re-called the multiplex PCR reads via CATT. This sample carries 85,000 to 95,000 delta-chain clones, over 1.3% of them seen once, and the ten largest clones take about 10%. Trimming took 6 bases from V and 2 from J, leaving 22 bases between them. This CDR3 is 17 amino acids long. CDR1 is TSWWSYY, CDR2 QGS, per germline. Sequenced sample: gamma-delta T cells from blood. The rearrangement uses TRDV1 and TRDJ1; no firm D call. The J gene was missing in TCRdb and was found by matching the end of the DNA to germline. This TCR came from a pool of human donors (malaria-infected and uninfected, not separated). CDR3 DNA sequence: TGTGCTCTTGGACATCCTTTGCCGCCCAGTCCGACCGATAAACTCATCTTT. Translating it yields CALGHPLPPSPTDKLIF.